Presented here are 23 T cell receptor beta chains from one specimen sequenced in a study of brain T cells in children with intractable seizures. Assay: immunoSEQ multiplex PCR; the TCRdb copy retains only in-frame clones and omits some. The data hold under 150,000 clones, with 94% observed a single time. The specimen comprised peripheral blood, sampled at surgery. These receptors were collected from a boy younger than two with hemimegalencephaly and intractable seizures.

V and J are TRBV27 and TRBJ1-1; no reliable D call. The length of the CDR3 is 13 residues. Germline lookup yields CDR1 MNHEY and CDR2 SMNVEV (reference sequence). V was shortened by 7 bases and J by 1 base, with 10 bases between the two germline ends. CDR3 in amino acids: CASTNVGNTEAFF. DNA of the CDR3: TGTGCCAGCACGAATGTTGGGAACACTGAAGCTTTCTTT.

The gene calls are TRBV6-6 and TRBJ1-5, with TRBD1 as a possible D gene (5 bases). The ends were cut back, 5 bases at V and 0 bases at J, with 17 bases in the middle. CDR3 length: 17 amino acids. Germline values: CDR1 MNHNY, CDR2 SVGAGI (reference sequence). The DNA for the CDR3 is TGTGCCAGCAGTCTCTCGCCCTACGGGGGTAGCAATCAGCCCCAGCATTTT. Translated, it gives CASSLSPYGGSNQPQHF.

This clone occurred a few times. This sequence joins TRBV28 and TRBJ2-1; D is unresolved. The CDR3 covers 12 residues. The ends were cut back, 5 bases at V and 8 bases at J, with 10 bases in the middle. The germline CDR1 and CDR2 sequences are MDHEN and SYDVKM. CDR3 protein: CASSPAPDEQFF. The CDR3 region has the DNA TGTGCCAGCAGTCCCGCTCCAGATGAGCAGTTCTTC.

The chain combines TRBV5-5 with TRBJ2-7; 9 bases align to TRBD1. Per germline, CDR1 SGHKS and CDR2 YYEKEE (reference sequence). V shed 4 bases, J shed 3 bases, and the junction held 11 bases outside the gene matches. This CDR3 spans 16 amino acids. This chain's CDR3 is CASSPIPGTGNYEQYF. The CDR3 bases are TGTGCCAGCAGCCCCATACCCGGGACAGGGAACTACGAGCAGTACTTC.

The V call is TRBV5-4, the J call TRBJ2-7; weak D call: TRBD1 (5 bases). Germline V gene data show CDR1 as SGHNT and CDR2 as YYREEE (reference sequence). The CDR3 extends over 12 amino acids. Trimming removed 4 bases at V and 12 bases at J, with 17 bases between. CDR3 region: CASSGDARTPYF. The DNA of the CDR3 is TGTGCCAGCAGCGGCGATGCGAGGACACCGTACTTC.

V is TRBV7-8 and J is TRBJ2-7; tentative D call: TRBD2 (6 bases). Per the germline V gene, CDR1 is SGHVS and CDR2 is FQNEAQ. V was cut by 2 bases and J by 4 bases, with 18 bases left in between. This CDR3 contains 16 residues. As DNA, the CDR3 is TGTGCCAGCAGCTTACCGCCGGGACTCGCACATTACGAGCAGTACTTC. Residues: CASSLPPGLAHYEQYF.

V is TRBV5-1 and J is TRBJ2-1; 11 bases line up with TRBD2. The germline V gene has CDR1 SGHRS and CDR2 YFSETQ. This CDR3 has 15 residues. J was trimmed by 8 bases and V by 3 bases; bases with no gene match: 7. Written as DNA, the CDR3 is TGCGCCAGCAGCTGGGTAGCGGGAGGGCCCTATGAGCAGTTCTTC. Its translation is CASSWVAGGPYEQFF.

The chain links TRBV11-2 to TRBJ2-7, with no clear D. Germline CDR1 is SGHAT and CDR2 is FQNNGV. The CDR3 loop spans 13 amino acids. Trimming cost V 1 base and J 2 bases, with 6 bases left between them. The CDR3 loop is CASSLVGAYEQYF. CDR3 DNA sequence: TGTGCCAGCAGCTTAGTTGGGGCCTACGAGCAGTACTTC.

The rearrangement links TRBV30 to TRBJ2-4; D may be TRBD2 (6 bases). With 5 bases removed from V and 1 base from J, the gap between germline ends came to 6 bases. The CDR3 covers 12 residues. The germline V gene has CDR1 GTSNPN and CDR2 SVGIG (reference sequence). The CDR3 DNA sequence: TGTGCCTGGGGGGGGGCCAAAAACATTCAGTACTTC. Protein: CAWGGAKNIQYF.

The gene calls are TRBV20-1 and TRBJ2-5, with unresolved D. CDR1 is DFQATT, CDR2 SNEGSKA, per germline (reference sequence). V was trimmed by 5 bases and J by 1 base, leaving 2 bases between them. The CDR3 covers 10 residues. Here the CDR3 reads CSARQETQYF. In DNA, the CDR3 is TGCAGTGCTCGCCAAGAGACCCAGTACTTC.

V is TRBV28 and J is TRBJ1-1; D unresolved. CDR1 is MDHEN, CDR2 SYDVKM, per germline. Trimming stripped 1 base from V and 3 bases from J, with 3 bases between. The CDR3 covers 12 residues. DNA of the CDR3: TGTGCCAGCAGTTTATCACACACTGAAGCTTTCTTT. This encodes CASSLSHTEAFF.

J is TRBJ2-7 and V is TRBV11-3; D unresolved. The length of the CDR3 is 13 residues. Deletions cut 1 base from V and 2 bases from J, with 6 bases between. Germline values: CDR1 SGHNT, CDR2 YENEEA. Here the CDR3 reads CASSLGGPYEQYF. The DNA of the CDR3 is TGTGCCAGCAGCTTAGGAGGCCCCTACGAGCAGTACTTC.

The chain combines TRBV7-2 with TRBJ2-1, with D maybe TRBD2 (5 bases). Germline V gene lookup returns CDR1 SGHTA and CDR2 FQGNSA. The CDR3 sequence is 14 residues long. V was clipped by 7 bases and J by 9 bases, with 19 bases between them. The CDR3 protein is CASILSLAKGEQFF. CDR3 DNA: TGTGCCAGCATCCTGAGTCTAGCAAAAGGTGAGCAGTTCTTC.

The chain has TRBV24-1 and TRBJ2-2; no firm D call. Germline V gene sequence: CDR1 KGHDR, CDR2 SFDVKD. The CDR3 is made up of 13 amino acids. Trimming stripped 5 bases from V and 7 bases from J, with 10 bases between. CDR3 protein: CATSVLLGGELFF. The DNA for the CDR3 is TGTGCCACCAGTGTATTATTGGGCGGGGAGCTGTTTTTT.

J is TRBJ2-7 and V is TRBV19; 7 nucleotides align to TRBD1. Germline lookup yields CDR1 LNHDA and CDR2 SQIVND (reference sequence). The CDR3 covers 14 residues. Trimming took 5 bases from V and 2 from J; bases not matched to a gene: 6. CDR3 in amino acids: CASSSRQGAYEQYF. CDR3 nucleotides: TGTGCCAGTAGTTCCCGACAGGGAGCCTACGAGCAGTACTTC.

The V gene is TRBV10-2, the J gene TRBJ2-2; D gene unclear. Germline V gene data show CDR1 as WSHSY and CDR2 as SAAADI. The CDR3 totals 13 residues. V dropped 0 bases and J dropped 7 bases, with 6 bases sitting between them. The CDR3 DNA follows: TGCGCCAGCAGTGAGTCGCCCTTCGGGGAGCTGTTTTTT. It specifies CASSESPFGELFF.

J is TRBJ2-7 and V is TRBV6-1; 12 bases are a match to TRBD2. The CDR3 totals 17 residues. CDR1 is MNHNS, CDR2 SASEGT, per germline. With 1 base clipped from V and 4 bases from J, the junction kept 8 bases outside the gene matches. CDR3 residues: CASSEVWIGTSGYEQYF. CDR3 sequence (DNA): TGTGCCAGCAGTGAAGTTTGGATTGGGACTAGCGGGTACGAGCAGTACTTC.

The chain links TRBV7-2 to TRBJ2-3; 10 bases fit TRBD2. With V trimmed by 4 bases and J by 5 bases, 15 bases remained unmatched. CDR1 and CDR2 (germline): SGHTA, FQGNSA. The length of the CDR3 is 18 residues. This CDR3 is CASSSGSSGRGYQDTQYF. The CDR3 nucleotides are TGTGCCAGCAGCTCGGGCTCTAGCGGGAGAGGGTATCAAGATACGCAGTATTTT. The variable domain in full, with the rest retrieved from reference TRBV7-2 and TRBJ2-3, is GAGVSQSPSNKVTEKGKDVELRCDPISGHTALYWYRQSLGQGLEFLIYFQGNSAPDKSGLPSDRFSAERTGGSVSTLTIQRTQQEDSAVYLCASSSGSSGRGYQDTQYFGPGTRLTVL.

This chain connects TRBV4-1 to TRBJ2-1; 7 bases fit TRBD2. The CDR3 length is 19 residues. Germline assignment: CDR1 MGHRA and CDR2 YSYEKL. J was trimmed by 1 base and V by 3 bases; bases with no gene match: 15. Here the CDR3 reads CASSHLLARLAPSYNEQFF. As DNA, the CDR3 is TGCGCCAGCAGCCACCTCCTGGCTAGACTAGCTCCATCCTACAATGAGCAGTTCTTC.

This chain uses TRBV7-9 with TRBJ1-2; D is possibly TRBD1 (5 bases). V was cut by 5 bases and J by 5 bases, with 18 bases left in between. CDR1 and CDR2 from the germline V gene are SEHNR and FQNEAQ (reference sequence). The CDR3 loop spans 15 amino acids. In DNA, the CDR3 is TGTGCCAGCAGCCCCCCTGGTAGGGGAGGGTATGGCTACACCTTC. Translating gives CASSPPGRGGYGYTF.

The CDR3 DNA sequence: TGTGCCAGCAGCAGGGGACTAGTAGTCCAAAACATTCAGTACTTC. Translation: CASSRGLVVQNIQYF. The chain employs TRBV5-6 and TRBJ2-4; the match to TRBD2 covers 8 bases. Trimming removed 4 bases from V and 5 bases from J; junction bases left unmatched: 8. Looked up from germline, CDR1 is SGHDT and CDR2 is YYEEEE. The length of the CDR3 is 15 residues.

The chain recombines TRBV28 with TRBJ1-5; no firm D call. This CDR3 is built from 13 residues. Trimming pared 5 bases from V and 0 bases from J, leaving 5 bases between. The germline V gene has CDR1 MDHEN and CDR2 SYDVKM. The CDR3 is CASSPLSNQPQHF. In DNA, the CDR3 is TGTGCCAGCAGTCCACTTAGCAATCAGCCCCAGCATTTT.

V is TRBV5-1 and J is TRBJ2-2, with unresolved D. V lost 2 bases and J lost 6, with 2 bases in between. This CDR3 is 11 amino acids long. Germline CDR1 SGHRS, CDR2 YFSETQ. CDR3 in DNA: TGCGCCAGCAGCTTCCCCGGGGAGCTGTTTTTT. Its protein product is CASSFPGELFF.